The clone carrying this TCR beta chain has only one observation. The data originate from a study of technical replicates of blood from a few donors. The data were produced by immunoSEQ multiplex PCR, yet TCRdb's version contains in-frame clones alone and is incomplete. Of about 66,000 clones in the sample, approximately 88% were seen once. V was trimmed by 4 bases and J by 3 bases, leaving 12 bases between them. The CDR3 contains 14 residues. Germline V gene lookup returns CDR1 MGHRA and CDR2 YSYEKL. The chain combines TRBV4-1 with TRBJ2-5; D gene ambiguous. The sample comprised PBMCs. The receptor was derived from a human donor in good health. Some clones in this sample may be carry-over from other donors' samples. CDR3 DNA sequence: TGCGCCAGCAGCCCTTTCGGAGAGGAAGAGACCCAGTACTTC. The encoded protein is CASSPFGEEETQYF.